This TCR beta chain was sequenced during a study of blood T cells in healthy people across ages. Trimming took 5 bases from V and 0 from J, leaving 11 bases between them. CDR3 length equals 15 residues. Through a sample-barcoded 5' primer and a J-beta primer mix, a second PCR was run for 7 to 11 cycles. From the 5' RACE reads, TCRdb called clonotypes with MiXCR, one entry per CDR3 protein. Found here are over 600,000 distinct CDR3 sequences, around three fifths of them singletons; the top ten hold more than 25%. Sequencing was performed on blood. The chain carries TRBV12-3 or TRBV12-4 and TRBJ2-1, with D possibly TRBD2 on 7 matching bases. The origin of this receptor is a man in his forties in good health. Here the CDR3 reads CASSPAGASYNEQFF. CDR3 DNA sequence: TGTGCCAGCAGTCCCGCGGGGGCCTCCTACAATGAGCAGTTCTTC.